The present TCR beta chain was sequenced within a study of T-cell reconstitution after alpha-beta-depleted transplantation in children. A TCRbeta library incorporating unique molecular identifiers was prepared. TCRdb reprocessed the PCR reads via MiXCR and lists one record per CDR3 protein. This sample has approximately 800,000 distinct CDR3 sequences, with roughly 15% found just once. Ten or more counts support this clonotype. This sequence was found in a male patient aged 10 to 17 who had a stem cell transplant for acute lymphoblastic leukemia, so the T cells may come from the graft donor. Sequencing used PBMCs, mostly from graft donor cells, obtained 360 days after TCRalphabeta/CD19-depleted stem cell transplant.

This CDR3 is CSAGLADTDTQYF. In DNA, the CDR3 is TGCAGTGCGGGACTAGCGGACACAGATACGCAGTATTTT. The chain is built from TRBV20-1 and TRBJ2-3; 11 bases map to TRBD2. The germline V gene encodes CDR1 DFQATT and CDR2 SNEGSKA (reference sequence). After removal of 6 bases from V and 2 bases from J, the junction contained 1 base not matched to a gene. CDR3 length equals 13 residues.